The clone carrying this T cell receptor beta chain was counted at least ten times. What it recognizes is unknown. The library came from three nested PCR rounds adapted from ARM-PCR protocols. MiXCR, run by TCRdb on the multiplex PCR reads, gives a single entry per CDR3 protein. The sample has about 110,000 distinct CDR3 sequences, approximately 84% seen once. The template was RNA from unsorted bulk tissue. Newly diagnosed lung cancer patients had thoracic surgery in China, August–November 2014, without prior chemotherapy. The CDR3 consists of 16 residues. The germline gives CDR1 LGHNA, CDR2 YSLEER. Unmatched junction bases numbered 2, after V lost 0 bases and J lost 8 bases. These data belong to a study of tumor and adjacent non-tumor tissue in lung cancer. Overall study: On average, productive TCRbeta reads reached about 4.17 million per sample.

Findings and caveats of the study: Normal lung showed higher cumulative top 100 clone frequency than tumor. Tumor TCR diversity, when higher, was linked to shorter survival.

The clonotype was recovered from a man in his 70s with non-small cell lung cancer. The sequenced material came from lung tumor tissue. The chain combines TRBV4-3 with TRBJ2-2, with TRBD2 matching over 14 bases. CDR3 DNA: TGCGCCAGCAGCCAAGACGGGACTAGCGGGAGAGGGGAGCTGTTTTTT. Translated, it gives CASSQDGTSGRGELFF.